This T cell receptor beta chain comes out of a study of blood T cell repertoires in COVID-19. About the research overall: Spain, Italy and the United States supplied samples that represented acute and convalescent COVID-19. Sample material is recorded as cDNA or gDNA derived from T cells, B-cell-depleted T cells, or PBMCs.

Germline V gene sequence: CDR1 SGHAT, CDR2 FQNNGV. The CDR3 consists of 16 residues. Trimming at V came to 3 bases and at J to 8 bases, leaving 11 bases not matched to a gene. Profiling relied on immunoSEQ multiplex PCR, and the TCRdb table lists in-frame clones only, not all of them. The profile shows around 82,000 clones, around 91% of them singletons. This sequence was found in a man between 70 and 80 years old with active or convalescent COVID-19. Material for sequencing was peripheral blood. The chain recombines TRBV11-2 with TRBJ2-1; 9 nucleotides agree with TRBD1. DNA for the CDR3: TGTGCCAGCAGCTTGCAAGCCGGGACAGGGTACCATGAGCAGTTCTTC. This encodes CASSLQAGTGYHEQFF.